These 2 T cell receptor beta chains came from one sample sequenced in a study of response to subunit inactivated influenza vaccine. From the RT-PCR reads, TCRdb called clonotypes with MiXCR, one entry per CDR3 protein. The data contain some 520,000 distinct CDR3 sequences, about 17% of them seen just once; the ten biggest clones take up approximately 3%. The sample in question was CD4+ T cells sorted from PBMCs, obtained less than 30 months after vaccination. The receptors were gathered from a man aged 50 to 75 who received an inactivated influenza vaccine.

V gene TRBV12-3 or TRBV12-4 combines with J gene TRBJ1-5; D might be TRBD1 (6 bases). This CDR3 has 14 amino acids. With 6 bases removed from V and 1 base from J, the gap between germline ends came to 10 bases. The CDR3, as DNA: TGTGCCAGCAGCTGGGACACGAGCAATCAGCCCCAGCATTTT. Translation gives CASSWDTSNQPQHF.

There are many counts of this clonotype. The V call is TRBV6-2 or TRBV6-3, the J call TRBJ2-3, with 8 bases matching TRBD1. This CDR3 has 17 residues. The V and J ends lost 6 bases and 2 bases, in that order; junction bases with no gene match: 13. CDR1 is MNHEY, CDR2 SVGEGT, per germline. The CDR3 region has the DNA TGTGCCAGCAGCGGACAGGGTGGATTCGGCTTCACAGATACGCAGTATTTT. Protein: CASSGQGGFGFTDTQYF.